This T cell receptor beta chain was captured in a study of cytomegalovirus exposure and HLA in healthy donors. With respect to this clone: The antigen is unknown.

Trimming stripped 0 bases from V and 7 bases from J, with 9 bases between. Per germline, CDR1 SNHLY and CDR2 FYNNEI. The CDR3 is 13 residues long. Study conclusions and caveats: Researchers reported in a later analysis that a missense DCLRE1C variant was tied to TCR beta V- and J-gene trimming. Per a prior analysis, the majority of TCR beta V segments were productive roughly 90% or roughly 30% of the time. According to a later analysis, most TCR beta chains associated with CMV appeared HLA-restricted. For most subjects, TCR beta sequences were reported to predict HLA-A and HLA-B alleles with accuracy.

13 Jbeta primers and 60 Vbeta primers were used for the PCR. Repertoires were generated with immunoSEQ multiplex PCR, while TCRdb's copy carries only in-frame clones and drops some. Among around 200,000 clones listed, 70% to 85% were seen once. The gene calls are TRBV2 and TRBJ2-5; possibly TRBD1 for D (5 bases). The receptor comes from a woman aged 60 to 75 in good health and CMV-seropositive. Source material: PBMCs. CDR3 residues: CASSEALQGTQYF. CDR3 nucleotide sequence: TGTGCCAGCAGTGAAGCGCTTCAGGGGACCCAGTACTTC.